This T cell receptor (beta chain) was documented in a study of CD8 T cells in ankylosing spondylitis. Regarding the study as a whole: Characteristic, it appeared, of ankylosing spondylitis blood was a TCR beta motif of eight or nine highly homologous variants.

TCR beta libraries were made by quantitative 5'-RACE with molecular barcodes. TCRdb analysed the 5' RACE reads with MiXCR anew, one entry per CDR3 protein. Among approximately 150,000 distinct CDR3 sequences listed, under 45% were seen once. This clonotype was counted at least ten times. What it recognizes is unknown. The CDR3 extends over 13 amino acids. V was trimmed by 5 bases and J by 0 bases, leaving 10 bases between them. Germline V gene lookup returns CDR1 SQVTM and CDR2 ANQGSEA. The chain couples TRBV29-1 to TRBJ1-2; the D is unclear. The TCR sequence derives from a male donor with ankylosing spondylitis. The sequencing input was synovial fluid, either unsorted or a sorted T cell fraction (not recorded which). The CDR3 is CSVTTASNYGYTF. The CDR3 nucleotides read TGCAGCGTTACTACAGCCTCTAACTATGGCTACACCTTC. Using reference TRBV29-1 and TRBJ1-2 for the parts outside the CDR3, the full variable domain is SAVISQKPSRDICQRGTSLTIQCQVDSQVTMMFWYRQQPGQSLTLIATANQGSEATYESGFVIDKFPISRPNLTFSTLTVSNMSPEDSSIYLCSVTTASNYGYTFGSGTRLTVV.